The next 3 T cell receptor beta chains were all read from a single sample in a study of cytomegalovirus exposure and HLA in healthy donors. Assay used: immunoSEQ multiplex PCR; TCRdb lists only in-frame clones, some missing. Among some 120,000 clones listed, 95% to 97% were seen once. The sequenced material came from PBMCs. The source is a man between 18 and 35 years old in good health and CMV-seronegative.

With regard to this clone: The same CDR3 also results from other DNA sequences found in this sample. This chain connects TRBV29-1 to TRBJ2-7, with D maybe TRBD1 (6 bases). The V and J ends lost 4 bases and 4 bases respectively, with 14 bases between them. Looked up from germline, CDR1 is SQVTM and CDR2 is ANQGSEA. The CDR3 has 13 amino acids. As DNA, the CDR3 is TGCAGCGTTGTAGGTGGGGGCGGGTACGAGCAGTACTTC. Amino acids: CSVVGGGGYEQYF.

This chain links TRBV5-5 with TRBJ2-7; D is undetermined. CDR1 SGHKS and CDR2 YYEKEE come from the germline V gene (reference sequence). CDR3 length: 13 residues. V dropped 3 bases and J dropped 0 bases, with 7 bases sitting between them. The CDR3 DNA sequence: TGTGCCAGCAGCTCCGGTCCCTCCTACGAGCAGTACTTC. Amino acids: CASSSGPSYEQYF.

V usage is TRBV5-1 and J usage is TRBJ2-5; D remains ambiguous. Trimming removed 3 bases from V and 7 bases from J, with 7 bases in between. Germline V CDR1 and CDR2: SGHRS, YFSETQ. CDR3 length: 11 amino acids. The CDR3, as DNA: TGCGCCAGCAGCTCCGTCGGGACCCAGTACTTC. Translating it yields CASSSVGTQYF.